These 9 T cell receptor beta chains were all obtained from the same sample, sequenced in a study of response to subunit inactivated influenza vaccine. TCRdb re-called the RT-PCR reads through MiXCR, storing one row per CDR3 protein. The table records more than 700,000 distinct CDR3 sequences, about 20% of them present only once. The sequenced sample was PBMCs from blood, obtained less than 6 days after vaccination. Source of these receptors: a man between 50 and 59 years old who received an inactivated influenza vaccine.

This clonotype has a handful of counts. V and J are TRBV7-9 and TRBJ2-1; perhaps TRBD1 as D (5 bases). The germline V gene encodes CDR1 SEHNR and CDR2 FQNEAQ (reference sequence). V was shortened by 2 bases and J by 7 bases, with 18 bases between the two germline ends. The CDR3 is 16 residues long. This chain's CDR3 is CASSLNRVRDGNEQFF. The CDR3 DNA follows: TGTGCCAGCAGCTTAAATCGGGTCAGGGATGGGAATGAGCAGTTCTTC.

This clonotype was picked up a small number of times. The rearrangement joins TRBV24-1 to TRBJ2-1; D is uncertain. The length of the CDR3 is 17 residues. V was pared by 3 bases and J by 4 bases, with 18 bases between. CDR1 and CDR2 (germline): KGHDR, SFDVKD. The CDR3 sequence is CATSDPRPAGLYNEQFF. The CDR3 DNA follows: TGTGCCACCAGTGATCCCCGGCCGGCAGGCCTGTACAATGAGCAGTTCTTC.

This clonotype was seen a handful of times. V gene TRBV7-2 combines with J gene TRBJ2-7, with TRBD1 matching over 7 bases. Germline V gene data show CDR1 as SGHTA and CDR2 as FQGNSA. The CDR3 runs to 16 residues. Trimming removed 4 bases from V and 2 bases from J; junction bases left unmatched: 11. CDR3 DNA: TGTGCCAGCAGCTCAGGGGCAGGTGGGACAGCCTACGAGCAGTACTTC. Encoded protein: CASSSGAGGTAYEQYF. The full variable domain, with the rest looked up from reference TRBV7-2 and TRBJ2-7, is GAGVSQSPSNKVTEKGKDVELRCDPISGHTALYWYRQSLGQGLEFLIYFQGNSAPDKSGLPSDRFSAERTGGSVSTLTIQRTQQEDSAVYLCASSSGAGGTAYEQYFGPGTRLTVT.

With regard to this clonotype: One end of the junction does not line up with germline, which may come from a read error. V is TRBV29-1 and J is TRBJ2-1, with D possibly matching TRBD2 (5 bases). The CDR3 spans 14 residues. The germline gives CDR1 SQVTM, CDR2 ANQGSEA. In nucleotides, the CDR3 is TGCAGCATTGAAGGTACTAGTCGACCCAATGAGCAGTTCTTC. Translation: CSIEGTSRPNEQFF.

The rearrangement joins TRBV14 to TRBJ1-1; D not certain. The germline V gene has CDR1 SGHDN and CDR2 FVKESK. V lost 3 bases, J lost 2 bases, and 10 bases lay in between. The CDR3 length is 14 residues. CDR3: CASSQHRSNTEAFF. The CDR3 DNA is TGTGCCAGCAGCCAGCACAGATCTAACACTGAAGCTTTCTTT.

The rearrangement joins TRBV6-5 to TRBJ2-1, with TRBD2 matching 7 bases. This CDR3 spans 19 amino acids. CDR1 is MNHEY and CDR2 is SVGAGI in the germline V gene. Trimming took 0 bases from V and 0 from J; bases not matched to a gene: 11. In DNA, the CDR3 is TGTGCCAGCAGTTACTCGATCGGGCAGCGGGGACGCTCCTACAATGAGCAGTTCTTC. It is translated as CASSYSIGQRGRSYNEQFF.

This clonotype has only a few counts. This sequence joins TRBV4-2 and TRBJ1-1, with no clear D. Germline V gene sequence: CDR1 LGHNA, CDR2 YNFKEQ. V lost 0 bases to trimming and J lost 6 bases, with 17 bases between them. The CDR3 consists of 16 residues. The CDR3 sequence: CASSQDWTRAKAEAFF. CDR3 nucleotide sequence: TGTGCCAGCAGCCAAGATTGGACTCGGGCTAAAGCTGAAGCTTTCTTT.

The rearrangement uses TRBV6-5 and TRBJ1-3; D remains ambiguous. This CDR3 is 15 amino acids long. V dropped 0 bases and J dropped 4 bases, with 10 bases sitting between them. Germline-derived CDR1 and CDR2 are MNHEY and SVGAGI. Here the CDR3 DNA reads TGTGCCAGCAGTTACTCTATGGTAGCAGGAAACACCATATATTTT. This gives the protein CASSYSMVAGNTIYF.

V usage is TRBV7-2 and J usage is TRBJ1-1; D is unresolved. This CDR3 comprises 14 residues. V was pared by 2 bases and J by 0 bases, with 7 bases between. Germline V lookup: CDR1 SGHTA, CDR2 FQGNSA. CDR3: CASSLPQLNTEAFF. CDR3 DNA sequence: TGTGCCAGCAGCTTACCACAGCTGAACACTGAAGCTTTCTTT. Full variable domain (missing parts from reference TRBV7-2 and TRBJ1-1): GAGVSQSPSNKVTEKGKDVELRCDPISGHTALYWYRQSLGQGLEFLIYFQGNSAPDKSGLPSDRFSAERTGGSVSTLTIQRTQQEDSAVYLCASSLPQLNTEAFFGQGTRLTVV.